These T cell receptor beta chains were read from a single sample in a study of blood T cells in healthy people across ages. MiXCR, applied by TCRdb to the 5' RACE reads, yields one record per CDR3 protein. The table includes about 2 million distinct CDR3 sequences, around half detected once. The sequenced material came from blood. All receptors derive from a woman between 40 and 50 years old in good health. Both conserved end residues are part of each CDR3. D genes are given only for firm matches. Size is stated for part of the rows, as once, few or many counts, or as a class when the clone is expanded.

CDR3nt: TGCAGCGAACCCGGAGACTATGGCTACACCTTC
CDR3aa: CSEPGDYGYTF
abundance: NA
len: 11
v_gene: TRBV29-1
d_gene: NA
j_gene: TRBJ1-2

CDR3nt: TGTGCCAGCAGTCAAGTAGGACAGGACTATGGCTACACCTTC
CDR3aa: CASSQVGQDYGYTF
abundance: few
len: 14
v_gene: TRBV28
d_gene: TRBD1
j_gene: TRBJ1-2

CDR3nt: TGTGCCAGCAGCTTACCGCAGGCGGCCTCCTACGAGCAGTACTTC
CDR3aa: CASSLPQAASYEQYF
abundance: NA
len: 15
v_gene: TRBV7-9
d_gene: NA
j_gene: TRBJ2-7

CDR3nt: TGTGCCAGCAGTTTAGCGGGACCTGGGGCCAACGTCCTGACTTTC
CDR3aa: CASSLAGPGANVLTF
abundance: NA
len: 15
v_gene: TRBV27
d_gene: NA
j_gene: TRBJ2-6

CDR3nt: TGTGCCAGCAGTTTTGAGGGAGGGGGGGCCCCAGATACGCAGTATTTT
CDR3aa: CASSFEGGGAPDTQYF
abundance: NA
len: 16
v_gene: TRBV28
d_gene: NA
j_gene: TRBJ2-3

CDR3nt: TGTGCCAGCAGCAAAGACAGGGGTGAGACCCAGTACTTC
CDR3aa: CASSKDRGETQYF
abundance: many
len: 13
v_gene: TRBV7-2
d_gene: TRBD1
j_gene: TRBJ2-5

CDR3nt: TGTGCCAGCAGTCGAACGGACAGGGACGGGCAGCCCCAGCATTTT
CDR3aa: CASSRTDRDGQPQHF
abundance: NA
len: 15
v_gene: TRBV6-5
d_gene: TRBD1
j_gene: TRBJ1-5

CDR3nt: TGTGCCAGCTCGCAATCGGACGGCACACCCCTCCACTTT
CDR3aa: CASSQSDGTPLHF
abundance: NA
len: 13
v_gene: TRBV18
d_gene: NA
j_gene: TRBJ1-6

CDR3nt: TGTGCCAGCAGCCGCGGGACTAGCGGTGGCGGTACGCAGTATTTT
CDR3aa: CASSRGTSGGGTQYF
abundance: NA
len: 15
v_gene: TRBV28
d_gene: TRBD2
j_gene: TRBJ2-3

CDR3nt: TGTGCCAGCACCATACGAGAGGGACAGGGAGGCTACACCTTC
CDR3aa: CASTIREGQGGYTF
abundance: few
len: 14
v_gene: TRBV12-3/TRBV12-4
d_gene: TRBD1
j_gene: TRBJ1-2

CDR3nt: TGCGCCAGCAGCCAAGATAGGGGGATCTACGAGCAGTACTTC
CDR3aa: CASSQDRGIYEQYF
abundance: many
len: 14
v_gene: TRBV4-1
d_gene: NA
j_gene: TRBJ2-7

CDR3nt: TGCAGTGCTAGAGAGGACGAGGGACTTGGCTACAATGAGCAGTTCTTC
CDR3aa: CSAREDEGLGYNEQFF
abundance: NA
len: 16
v_gene: TRBV20-1
d_gene: NA
j_gene: TRBJ2-1

CDR3nt: TGTGCCAGCAGCCACATACCTACAAACAGGGAACCTCTCGGCTACACCTTC
CDR3aa: CASSHIPTNREPLGYTF
abundance: NA
len: 17
v_gene: TRBV7-6
d_gene: NA
j_gene: TRBJ1-2

CDR3nt: TGTGCCAGCAGCGTAAGGGGACAGTCCACAGGTACGCAGTATTTT
CDR3aa: CASSVRGQSTGTQYF
abundance: NA
len: 15
v_gene: TRBV9
d_gene: TRBD1
j_gene: TRBJ2-3

CDR3nt: TGTGCCAGCAGTCCGGGGGGAAGGAGTGAGACCCAGTACTTC
CDR3aa: CASSPGGRSETQYF
abundance: NA
len: 14
v_gene: TRBV2
d_gene: TRBD2
j_gene: TRBJ2-5

CDR3nt: TGTGCCAGCAGAGTAGCGGGGACCAGCACAGATACGCAGTATTTT
CDR3aa: CASRVAGTSTDTQYF
abundance: NA
len: 15
v_gene: TRBV6-1
d_gene: TRBD2
j_gene: TRBJ2-3

CDR3nt: TGTGCCAGCAGTTCATACCCGAGCGTGGCCCTCCACTTT
CDR3aa: CASSSYPSVALHF
abundance: NA
len: 13
v_gene: TRBV6-5
d_gene: NA
j_gene: TRBJ1-6

CDR3nt: TGTGCCACCAGCCCACGCACTAGCGGGGGAAATGAGCAGTTCTTC
CDR3aa: CATSPRTSGGNEQFF
abundance: NA
len: 15
v_gene: TRBV15
d_gene: TRBD2
j_gene: TRBJ2-1

CDR3nt: TGTGCCAGCAGTTACGCTACAGGATACGAGCAGTACTTC
CDR3aa: CASSYATGYEQYF
abundance: few
len: 13
v_gene: TRBV6-6
d_gene: NA
j_gene: TRBJ2-7

CDR3nt: TGTGCCAGCTCCCGAGGACAGGGAAGGACAGATACGCAGTATTTT
CDR3aa: CASSRGQGRTDTQYF
abundance: few
len: 15
v_gene: TRBV18
d_gene: TRBD1
j_gene: TRBJ2-3